This is a list of T cell receptor beta chains from one sample in a study of cytomegalovirus exposure and HLA in healthy donors. Using immunoSEQ multiplex PCR, the repertoire was profiled, and TCRdb retains in-frame clones only, with some absent. The table lists under 200,000 clones. The sequenced sample consisted of PBMCs. The receptors here all came from a man in his thirties or forties in good health and CMV-seronegative. The CDR3 runs from the conserved cysteine through the conserved F or W.

>TRBV5-1|TRBJ2-1
CASSLAPAGGNEQFF
>TRBV4-1|TRBJ2-5
CASSPGTGWETQYF
>TRBV27|TRBJ2-7
CASLKPPGRHYEQYF
>TRBV7-6|TRBJ2-7
CASSYSQGPGREQYF
>TRBV28|TRBJ2-1
CASSSPGQGANEQFF
>TRBV30|TRBJ1-2
CAWRTGTGASRYFGYTF
>TRBV30|TRBJ1-5
CAWSSGDNNQPQHF
>TRBV11-3|TRBJ2-1
CASSLMGSDNYNEQFF
>TRBV10-3|TRBJ1-1
CAITQQGMNTEAFF
>TRBV28|TRBJ1-1
CASSTRANTEAFF
>TRBV6-6|TRBJ1-1
CASSLDMRNTEAFF
>TRBV9|TRBJ2-5
CASSGRGGRETQYF
>TRBV29-1|TRBJ1-1
CSGGHNPAFF
>TRBV6-5|TRBJ1-3
CASSYSYRAGNTIYF
>TRBV19|TRBJ1-2
CASSSRAMGQGSYGYTF
>TRBV10-3|TRBJ2-7
CAISGQGARDEQYF
>TRBV6-5|TRBJ2-7
CASSSDRSEQYF
>TRBV6-5|TRBJ2-7
CASRNRVGYEQYF
>TRBV30|TRBJ2-5
CAWSRTFQETQYF
>TRBV6-5|TRBJ2-2
CASSYQQYLTGELFF
>TRBV27|TRBJ2-7
CASRRSGTTYEQYF
>TRBV5-1|TRBJ1-3
CASRTENSGNTIYF
>TRBV7-8|TRBJ1-4
CASSLVTGIGEKLFF
>TRBV2|TRBJ1-2
CASSAGTDYGYTF
>TRBV11-2|TRBJ1-1
CASRLAQGNTEAFF
>TRBV4-2|TRBJ2-1
CASSREAGGLDEQFF
>TRBV30|TRBJ2-1
CAWRYRDRDNEQFF
>TRBV7-2|TRBJ1-5
CASSQDRGNQPQHF
>TRBV6-5|TRBJ2-1
CASSLGGGSYEQFF
>TRBV13|TRBJ1-2
CASSSGQDPIYYGYTF
>TRBV6-5|TRBJ2-3
CASSSRTSGSTDTQYF
>TRBV7-8|TRBJ1-5
CASSLAPGISNQPQHF
>TRBV4-1|TRBJ1-2
CASSQTEGWNGYTF
>TRBV7-6|TRBJ1-1
CASSLTGSTNTEAFF
>TRBV29-1|TRBJ1-3
CSVDGQGALGNTIYF
>TRBV2|TRBJ1-2
CASSEARGPRLGYTF
>TRBV9|TRBJ2-1
CASSVGLAGGPYDEQFF
>TRBV7-2|TRBJ2-1
CASSLGKEDRGNEQFF
>TRBV27|TRBJ2-7
CASSPGPSSYEQYF
>TRBV30|TRBJ2-4
CAWSVQRTGGLLAKNIQYF
>TRBV28|TRBJ2-7
CASNPQGEGYEQYF
>TRBV27|TRBJ2-7
CASSSRTYEQYF
>TRBV7-2|TRBJ2-2
CASSLGLSNTLRGELFF
>TRBV10-2|TRBJ1-1
CASSARGRGHDTEAFF
>TRBV6-5|TRBJ1-5
CASSYSGPQSNQPQHF
>TRBV30|TRBJ2-7
CAWSVRSEQYF
>TRBV6-5|TRBJ2-7
CASSYSYRGPYEQYF